This T cell receptor beta chain comes out of a study of blood T cell repertoires in COVID-19. Study-wide context: Sample material is recorded as cDNA or gDNA derived from T cells, B-cell-depleted T cells, or PBMCs.

The method was immunoSEQ multiplex PCR; TCRdb's version includes in-frame clones alone and lacks a portion of them. Of fewer than 50,000 clones listed, 70% to 80% were seen once; the top ten hold 15% to 20%. J was trimmed by 0 bases and V by 6 bases; bases with no gene match: 7. Germline V gives CDR1 SGHNT, CDR2 YYREEE (reference sequence). The CDR3 has 16 amino acids. Source material: peripheral blood. The genes are TRBV5-4 and TRBJ2-4; 9 nucleotides match TRBD1. This TCR derives from a man in his 70s with acute or convalescent COVID-19. The CDR3 region is CASTSTGGIAKNIQYF. CDR3 bases: TGTGCCAGCACCTCCACAGGGGGCATAGCCAAAAACATTCAGTACTTC.